Listed below are T cell receptor beta chains from one sample, sequenced in a study of blood T cell repertoires in COVID-19. The table came from immunoSEQ multiplex PCR; TCRdb's copy has only in-frame clones and leaves some out. This sample has 90,000 to 130,000 clones; less than 75% occur once, and the top ten carry roughly 2%. Sequencing input: peripheral blood. These receptors were taken from a woman in her forties with acute or convalescent COVID-19. CDR3s include the opening cysteine and the closing phenylalanine or tryptophan. Fields, in order: J gene, D gene, V gene, clone size, CDR3 DNA, CDR3 protein. A D gene is named only where the DNA matches it firmly. Clone size is given for some rows only: seen once, a few or many times, or a class if the clone is expanded.

J gene: TRBJ1-2; D gene: -; V gene: TRBV21-1; clone size: -; CDR3 DNA: TGTGCCAGCGGTGGACAGGGAGTGAGAGGCTACACCTTC; CDR3 protein: CASGGQGVRGYTF
J gene: TRBJ2-1; D gene: -; V gene: TRBV7-2; clone size: few; CDR3 DNA: TGTGCCAGCAGCTTAGAGGGGAACTACAATGAGCAGTTCTTC; CDR3 protein: CASSLEGNYNEQFF
J gene: TRBJ1-2; D gene: -; V gene: TRBV5-1; clone size: -; CDR3 DNA: TGCGCCAGCAGCCCGGACAGCGCGCTAAACTATGGCTACACCTTC; CDR3 protein: CASSPDSALNYGYTF
J gene: TRBJ1-1; D gene: -; V gene: TRBV2; clone size: few; CDR3 DNA: TGTGCCAGCAGTGAATGGCAGGGGACTGAAGCTTTCTTT; CDR3 protein: CASSEWQGTEAFF
J gene: TRBJ1-6; D gene: TRBD1; V gene: TRBV5-6; clone size: -; CDR3 DNA: TGTGCCAGCAGCTTCGGGACAGGTTATAATTCACCCCTCCACTTT; CDR3 protein: CASSFGTGYNSPLHF
J gene: TRBJ1-2; D gene: TRBD1; V gene: TRBV28; clone size: -; CDR3 DNA: TGTGCCAGCAGTGGGGTGGGACAGCAAAACTATGGCTACACCTTC; CDR3 protein: CASSGVGQQNYGYTF
J gene: TRBJ2-2; D gene: -; V gene: TRBV5-4; clone size: -; CDR3 DNA: TGTGCCAGCAGCTTGGACCAGATAAACACCGGGGAGCTGTTTTTT; CDR3 protein: CASSLDQINTGELFF
J gene: TRBJ2-5; D gene: -; V gene: TRBV2; clone size: -; CDR3 DNA: TGTGCCTGCCTTCGGGGGACCCAGTACTTC; CDR3 protein: CACLRGTQYF
J gene: TRBJ1-1; D gene: TRBD1; V gene: TRBV13; clone size: -; CDR3 DNA: TGTGCCAGCAGCTTGGGACAGGGCGAAGAAAGAGCTTTCTTT; CDR3 protein: CASSLGQGEERAFF
J gene: TRBJ2-5; D gene: -; V gene: TRBV7-3; clone size: -; CDR3 DNA: TGTGCCAGCAGCCCTCGGGGACAAGAGACCCAGTACTTC; CDR3 protein: CASSPRGQETQYF
J gene: TRBJ1-5; D gene: TRBD1; V gene: TRBV28; clone size: -; CDR3 DNA: TGTGCCAGCAGGACAGGGGACGGCTATAGCAATCAGCCCCAGCATTTT; CDR3 protein: CASRTGDGYSNQPQHF
J gene: TRBJ1-2; D gene: -; V gene: TRBV28; clone size: -; CDR3 DNA: TGTGCCAGCAGTTTGGACAGATTTAACTATGGCTACACCTTC; CDR3 protein: CASSLDRFNYGYTF
J gene: TRBJ1-2; D gene: TRBD1; V gene: TRBV13; clone size: once; CDR3 DNA: TGTGCCAGCAGCCATACAGGGGTCTATGGCTACACCTTC; CDR3 protein: CASSHTGVYGYTF
J gene: TRBJ2-3; D gene: -; V gene: TRBV6-5; clone size: -; CDR3 DNA: TGTGCCAGCAGCCTCGGGGGGCAGGTATGGGATACGCAGTATTTT; CDR3 protein: CASSLGGQVWDTQYF
J gene: TRBJ1-3; D gene: TRBD1; V gene: TRBV10-3; clone size: -; CDR3 DNA: TGTGCCATCAGTGAGCAGGGGGCTCGGGGAAACACCATATATTTT; CDR3 protein: CAISEQGARGNTIYF
J gene: TRBJ2-2; D gene: TRBD1; V gene: TRBV5-6; clone size: -; CDR3 DNA: TGTGCCAGCAGCCGGGACAGGATCACCGGGGAGCTGTTTTTT; CDR3 protein: CASSRDRITGELFF
J gene: TRBJ1-2; D gene: -; V gene: TRBV11-2; clone size: once; CDR3 DNA: TGTGCCAGCAGCCAGGGAGGAGACTATGGCTACACCTTC; CDR3 protein: CASSQGGDYGYTF
J gene: TRBJ2-5; D gene: TRBD2; V gene: TRBV28; clone size: few; CDR3 DNA: TGTGCCAGCAGTACCAGCCGACTAGCGGGGAGAGAGACCCAGTACTTC; CDR3 protein: CASSTSRLAGRETQYF
J gene: TRBJ2-3; D gene: TRBD2; V gene: TRBV29-1; clone size: -; CDR3 DNA: TGCAGCGTTGGCGGGGGGCCAGATACGCAGTATTTT; CDR3 protein: CSVGGGPDTQYF
J gene: TRBJ2-1; D gene: -; V gene: TRBV5-4; clone size: -; CDR3 DNA: TGTGCCAGCAGCTACGACAGTCACCACTACAATGAGCAGTTCTTC; CDR3 protein: CASSYDSHHYNEQFF
J gene: TRBJ1-2; D gene: -; V gene: TRBV4-2; clone size: -; CDR3 DNA: TGTGCCAGCAGCCAAGACCCAACAGTTGGCTATGGCTACACCTTC; CDR3 protein: CASSQDPTVGYGYTF
J gene: TRBJ1-4; D gene: -; V gene: TRBV6-5; clone size: -; CDR3 DNA: TGTGCCAGCAGTCTAACGATCGCAACTAATGAAAAACTGTTTTTT; CDR3 protein: CASSLTIATNEKLFF
J gene: TRBJ2-1; D gene: -; V gene: TRBV11-1; clone size: -; CDR3 DNA: TGTGCCAGCAGCCGTACTCAGTCCGGTGAGGGTGAGCAGTTCTTC; CDR3 protein: CASSRTQSGEGEQFF
J gene: TRBJ2-3; D gene: TRBD2; V gene: TRBV4-1; clone size: few; CDR3 DNA: TGCGCCAGCAGCCAAGTCGGTAGCAGGGAGGGTACGCAGTATTTT; CDR3 protein: CASSQVGSREGTQYF
J gene: TRBJ2-7; D gene: -; V gene: TRBV3-1/TRBV3-2; clone size: -; CDR3 DNA: TGTGCCAGCAGCCAAGATTGGTTCAGGCAGTACTTC; CDR3 protein: CASSQDWFRQYF
J gene: TRBJ1-1; D gene: -; V gene: TRBV10-2; clone size: -; CDR3 DNA: TGCGCCAGCAGACAAAGACAGGACGGCGCTGAAGCTTTCTTT; CDR3 protein: CASRQRQDGAEAFF
J gene: TRBJ2-2; D gene: TRBD1; V gene: TRBV7-3; clone size: -; CDR3 DNA: TGTGCCAGCAGCCAGGACAGGGATTCTGTCGGGGAGCTGTTTTTT; CDR3 protein: CASSQDRDSVGELFF
J gene: TRBJ2-5; D gene: -; V gene: TRBV19; clone size: -; CDR3 DNA: TGTGCCAGTAGTGGAACAGGGTGGGAGACCCAGTACTTC; CDR3 protein: CASSGTGWETQYF
J gene: TRBJ2-3; D gene: -; V gene: TRBV3-1/TRBV3-2; clone size: -; CDR3 DNA: TGTGCCAGCAGCCAAGGGACATACAGCACAGATACGCAGTATTTT; CDR3 protein: CASSQGTYSTDTQYF